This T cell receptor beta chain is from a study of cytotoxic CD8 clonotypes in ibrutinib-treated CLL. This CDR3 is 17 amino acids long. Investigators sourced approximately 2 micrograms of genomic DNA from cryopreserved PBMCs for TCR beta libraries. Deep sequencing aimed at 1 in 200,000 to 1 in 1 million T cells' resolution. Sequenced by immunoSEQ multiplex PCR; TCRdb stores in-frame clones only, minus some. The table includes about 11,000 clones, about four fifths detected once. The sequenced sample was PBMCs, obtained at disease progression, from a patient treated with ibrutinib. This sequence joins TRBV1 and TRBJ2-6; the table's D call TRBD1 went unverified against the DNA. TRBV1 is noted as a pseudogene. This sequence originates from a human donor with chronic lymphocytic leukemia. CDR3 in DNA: TGCACCAGCAGACAGGATTGTGCACAAAGTCGGGCCAACGTCCTGACTTTC. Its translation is CTSRQDCAQSRANVLTF.